A selection of T cell receptor beta chains follows, all from one sample in a study of breast tumors, draining lymph nodes, adjacent tissues. TCRdb analysed the multiplex PCR reads with MiXCR anew, one entry per CDR3 protein. The sample includes 150,000 to 200,000 distinct CDR3 sequences, 30% to 35% of them seen just once. The sequencing input was axillary lymph node tissue. The origin of the receptors is a female donor with breast cancer. Some clones in this sample may be carry-over from other donors' samples. The CDR3 runs from the conserved cysteine through the conserved F or W.

v_call cdr3_aa
TRBV5-1 CASGESGNTIYF
TRBV7-8 CASSLATARTGPQETQYF
TRBV6-5 CASSHSGQIYGYTF
TRBV18 CASSPESGQGVPGELFF
TRBV20-1 CSADRLADTQYF
TRBV25-1 CASSERNSNQPQHF
TRBV11-3 CASSLNDRGVYEQYF
TRBV5-1 CASSPEWDSHNYGYTF
TRBV5-1 CASSSPGGEKLFF
TRBV20-1 CSVSGFGQPQHF
TRBV3-1 CASSLRGQGTNQPQHF
TRBV7-2 CATRARFGTDTQYF
TRBV12-3/TRBV12-4 CASSLGGHYEQFF
TRBV5-8 CASSKGLAGEKTQYF
TRBV11-1 CASSSPMGPSGTSGTDTQYF
TRBV11-1 CASSLAAGTTGELFF
TRBV9 CASSVGDRGNEKLFF
TRBV3-1 CASGHRGGEQYF
TRBV20-1 CSARLGTGLYEQYF
TRBV24-1 CATSDKGYWQPQHF
TRBV7-9 CASSLALGRNTEAFF
TRBV15 CATILTGTGVPLNYGYTF
TRBV7-9 CASSLTGDSNQPQHF
TRBV5-5 CASSLDDRGYREQYF
TRBV7-2 CASSLEVPYEQYF
TRBV11-3 CASKGAGNTIYF
TRBV12-3/TRBV12-4 CASSTGQKAGANVLTF
TRBV5-4 CASRGGTSGMETQCF
TRBV7-9 CASSQGNLQPQHF
TRBV29-1 CSVVGQGPYEQYF
TRBV2 CASSLWGTGPYEQYF
TRBV27 CASRGHEQFF
TRBV20-1 CSARRTTYGSTF
TRBV14 CASSQERGARSDAHTDTQYF
TRBV20-1 CSARVWTGDNGYTF
TRBV19 CASTDRAYEQYF
TRBV20-1 CSANADGITYEQYF
TRBV11-3 CASNLDRGPQETQYF
TRBV24-1 CATSAGGRHRGTQYF
TRBV20-1 CSAIKTRGKETQYF
TRBV10-1 CASSESTGQETQYF
TRBV20-1 CSASSGEYEQYF
TRBV3-1 CASSRGAGYNEQFF
TRBV6-6 CASSYSGTSGRGTYNEQFF
TRBV6-1 CASSDPTQGTQLFF
TRBV25-1 CASGSWVEEQYF
TRBV6-2/TRBV6-3 CASMVRDTSQETQYF
TRBV19 CASSEPGQGRGTQYF
TRBV4-1 CASSRRMLAEETQYF
TRBV20-1 CSAASTGEGFIDTQYF
TRBV19 CASNGQGNTIYF
TRBV3-1 CASSQDTQPSYNEQFF
TRBV19 CASTWDRAKNSGANVLTF
TRBV7-8 CASSLTGQLNF
TRBV4-2 CASSQVDEQYF
TRBV6-6 CASSHHTVTSGTYNEQFF
TRBV25-1 CASSRDTYGYTF
TRBV5-1 CASSLEGGGETQYF
TRBV20-1 CSARGSGSYNEQFF
TRBV5-4 CASSDRTSGQETQYF